The sample holds a few counts of the clone carrying this TCR beta chain. As yet, its antigen is unknown. Purity (above 98%) was reached by all sorted populations. The V and J ends lost 0 bases and 7 bases respectively, with 12 bases between them. Germline-derived CDR1 and CDR2 are SEHNR and FQNEAQ (reference sequence). The CDR3 is 15 amino acids. The authors reverse transcribed all of the isolated RNA, so sequencing captured expressed TCRB transcripts. The protocol was immunoSEQ multiplex PCR, while the TCRdb copy is restricted to in-frame clones and leaves out a portion. The sample has 300,000 or so clones, less than 10% seen once; the top ten hold more than 0.4%. This sample stems from a study of beta chain features in type 1 diabetes. Study-wide results and limits: Significant though moderate, a shortening of TCRB CDR3s appeared in all four CD4+ subsets of Type 1 diabetes patients.

The sequencing sample was made of central memory CD4+ T cells from blood. The chain employs TRBV7-9 and TRBJ1-4; perhaps TRBD1 as D (5 bases). This TCR was sampled from a woman younger than 35 in good health. The CDR3 loop reads CASSLAGTTGEKLFF. The CDR3 nucleotides read TGTGCCAGCAGCTTAGCCGGGACCACGGGTGAAAAACTGTTTTTT.